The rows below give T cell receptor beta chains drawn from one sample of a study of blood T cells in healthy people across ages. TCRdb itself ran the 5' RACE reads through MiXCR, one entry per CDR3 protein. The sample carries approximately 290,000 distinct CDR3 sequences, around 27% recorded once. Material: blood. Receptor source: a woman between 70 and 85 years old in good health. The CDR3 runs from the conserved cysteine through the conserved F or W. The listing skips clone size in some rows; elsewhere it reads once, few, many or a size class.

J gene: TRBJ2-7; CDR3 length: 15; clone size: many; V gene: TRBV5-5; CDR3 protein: CASRQTDGTGVEQYF
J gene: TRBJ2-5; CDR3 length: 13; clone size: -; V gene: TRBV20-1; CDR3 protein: CSAPTSRQETQYF
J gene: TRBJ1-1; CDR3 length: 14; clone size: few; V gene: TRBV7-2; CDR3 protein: CASSLPDLNTEAFF
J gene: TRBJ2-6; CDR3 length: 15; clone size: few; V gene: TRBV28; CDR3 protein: CASSFFGAGANVLTF
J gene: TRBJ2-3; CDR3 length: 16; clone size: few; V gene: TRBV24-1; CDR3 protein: CATSDPRQGKTDTQYF
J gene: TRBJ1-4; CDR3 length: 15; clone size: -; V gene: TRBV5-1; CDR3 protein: CASKTGRVANEKLFF
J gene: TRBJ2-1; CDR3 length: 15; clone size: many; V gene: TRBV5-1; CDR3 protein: CASSLIPLGGTEQFF
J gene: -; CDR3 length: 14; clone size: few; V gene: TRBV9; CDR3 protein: CASSPQDVSYEQYF
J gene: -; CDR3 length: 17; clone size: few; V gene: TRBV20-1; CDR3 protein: CSARGQGRALTPYEQYF
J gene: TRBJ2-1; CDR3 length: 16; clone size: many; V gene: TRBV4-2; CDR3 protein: CASSLQGDRVFDEQFF
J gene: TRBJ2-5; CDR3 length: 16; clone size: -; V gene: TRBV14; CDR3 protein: CASSLKGGLSQETQYF
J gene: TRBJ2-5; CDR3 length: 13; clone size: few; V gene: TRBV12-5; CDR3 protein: CASTGLVYETQYF
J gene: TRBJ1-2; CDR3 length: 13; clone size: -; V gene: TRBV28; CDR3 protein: CAIKDRGSFGYTF
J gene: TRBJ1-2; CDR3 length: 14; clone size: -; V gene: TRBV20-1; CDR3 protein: CSPGSGTPNYGYTF
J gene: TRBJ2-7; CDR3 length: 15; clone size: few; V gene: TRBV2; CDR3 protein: CASSESAGKGYEQYF
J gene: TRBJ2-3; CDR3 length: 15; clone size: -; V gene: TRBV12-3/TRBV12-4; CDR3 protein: CASSQDRGSTDAQYF
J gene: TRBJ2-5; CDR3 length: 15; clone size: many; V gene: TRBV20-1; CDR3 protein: CSARGLAEPGETQYF
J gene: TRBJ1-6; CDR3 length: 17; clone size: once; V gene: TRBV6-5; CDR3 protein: CASSFARAPMRNSPLHF
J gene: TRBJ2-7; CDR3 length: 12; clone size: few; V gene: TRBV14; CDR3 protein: CASSQDPHEQYF
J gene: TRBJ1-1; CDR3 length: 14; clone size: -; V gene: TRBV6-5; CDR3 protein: CASSVGVKGTEAFF
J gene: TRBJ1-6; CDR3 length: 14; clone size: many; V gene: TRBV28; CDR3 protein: CASSRVLGNSPLHF
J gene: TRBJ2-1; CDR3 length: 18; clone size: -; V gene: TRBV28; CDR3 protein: CTSSFPSRRGQSYNEQFF
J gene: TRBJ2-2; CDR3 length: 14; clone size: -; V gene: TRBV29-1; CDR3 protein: CSVAGTSGSGELFF
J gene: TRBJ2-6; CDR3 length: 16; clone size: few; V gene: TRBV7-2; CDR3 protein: CASSLVGPSGANVLTF
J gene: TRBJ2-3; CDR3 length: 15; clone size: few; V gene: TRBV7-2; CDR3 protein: CASSLRRWGTDTQYF
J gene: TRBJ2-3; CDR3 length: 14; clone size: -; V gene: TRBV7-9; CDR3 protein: CASSLSAQTDTQYF
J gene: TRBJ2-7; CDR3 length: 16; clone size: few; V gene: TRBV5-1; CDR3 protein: CASSEIGLAGSYEQYF
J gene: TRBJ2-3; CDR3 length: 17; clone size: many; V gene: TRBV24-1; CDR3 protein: CATSDLLIGPRTDTQYF
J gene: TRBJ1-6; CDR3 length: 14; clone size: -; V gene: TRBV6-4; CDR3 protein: CASSVRGENSPLHF
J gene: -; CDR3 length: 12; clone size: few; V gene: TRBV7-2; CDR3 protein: CASTTSGSEQYF
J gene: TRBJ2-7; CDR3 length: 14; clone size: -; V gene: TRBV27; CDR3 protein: CASSTGQGRYEQYF
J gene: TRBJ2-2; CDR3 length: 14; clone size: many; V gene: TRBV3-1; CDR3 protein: CASSLRGDTGELFF
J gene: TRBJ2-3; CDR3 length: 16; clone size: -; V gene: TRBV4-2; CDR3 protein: CASSQELAAGTDTQYF
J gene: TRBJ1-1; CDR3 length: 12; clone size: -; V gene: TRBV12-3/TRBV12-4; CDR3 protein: CASYRIGTEAFF
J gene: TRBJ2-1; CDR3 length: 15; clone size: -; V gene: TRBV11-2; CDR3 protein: CASRLGRGGYNEQFF
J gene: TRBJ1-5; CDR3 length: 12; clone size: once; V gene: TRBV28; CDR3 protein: CASTRGVQPQHF
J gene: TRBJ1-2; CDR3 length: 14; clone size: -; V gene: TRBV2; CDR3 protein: CASSPQGANYGYTF
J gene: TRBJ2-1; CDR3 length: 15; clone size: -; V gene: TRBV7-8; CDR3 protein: CASSLGVGTFNEQFF
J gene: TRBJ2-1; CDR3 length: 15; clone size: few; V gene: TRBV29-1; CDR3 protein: CSAQRQGLSYNEQFF
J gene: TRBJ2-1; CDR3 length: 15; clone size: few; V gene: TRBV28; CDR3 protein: CASSLKLAGVWEQFF
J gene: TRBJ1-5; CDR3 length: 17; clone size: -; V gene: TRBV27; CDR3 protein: CASSPHRGVSRDQPQHF
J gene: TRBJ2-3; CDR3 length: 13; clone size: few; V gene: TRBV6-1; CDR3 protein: CAGSGGFADTQYF
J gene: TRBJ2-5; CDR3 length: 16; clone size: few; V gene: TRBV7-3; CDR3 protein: CASSLRGWGQQETQYF
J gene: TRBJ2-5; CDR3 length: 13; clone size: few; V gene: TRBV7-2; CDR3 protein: CASSRRATETQYF
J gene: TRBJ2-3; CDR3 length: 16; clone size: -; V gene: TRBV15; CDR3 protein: CATSRGLAGVSDTQYF
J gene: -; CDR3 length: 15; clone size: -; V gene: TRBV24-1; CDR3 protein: CATSDSRTGGYEQYF